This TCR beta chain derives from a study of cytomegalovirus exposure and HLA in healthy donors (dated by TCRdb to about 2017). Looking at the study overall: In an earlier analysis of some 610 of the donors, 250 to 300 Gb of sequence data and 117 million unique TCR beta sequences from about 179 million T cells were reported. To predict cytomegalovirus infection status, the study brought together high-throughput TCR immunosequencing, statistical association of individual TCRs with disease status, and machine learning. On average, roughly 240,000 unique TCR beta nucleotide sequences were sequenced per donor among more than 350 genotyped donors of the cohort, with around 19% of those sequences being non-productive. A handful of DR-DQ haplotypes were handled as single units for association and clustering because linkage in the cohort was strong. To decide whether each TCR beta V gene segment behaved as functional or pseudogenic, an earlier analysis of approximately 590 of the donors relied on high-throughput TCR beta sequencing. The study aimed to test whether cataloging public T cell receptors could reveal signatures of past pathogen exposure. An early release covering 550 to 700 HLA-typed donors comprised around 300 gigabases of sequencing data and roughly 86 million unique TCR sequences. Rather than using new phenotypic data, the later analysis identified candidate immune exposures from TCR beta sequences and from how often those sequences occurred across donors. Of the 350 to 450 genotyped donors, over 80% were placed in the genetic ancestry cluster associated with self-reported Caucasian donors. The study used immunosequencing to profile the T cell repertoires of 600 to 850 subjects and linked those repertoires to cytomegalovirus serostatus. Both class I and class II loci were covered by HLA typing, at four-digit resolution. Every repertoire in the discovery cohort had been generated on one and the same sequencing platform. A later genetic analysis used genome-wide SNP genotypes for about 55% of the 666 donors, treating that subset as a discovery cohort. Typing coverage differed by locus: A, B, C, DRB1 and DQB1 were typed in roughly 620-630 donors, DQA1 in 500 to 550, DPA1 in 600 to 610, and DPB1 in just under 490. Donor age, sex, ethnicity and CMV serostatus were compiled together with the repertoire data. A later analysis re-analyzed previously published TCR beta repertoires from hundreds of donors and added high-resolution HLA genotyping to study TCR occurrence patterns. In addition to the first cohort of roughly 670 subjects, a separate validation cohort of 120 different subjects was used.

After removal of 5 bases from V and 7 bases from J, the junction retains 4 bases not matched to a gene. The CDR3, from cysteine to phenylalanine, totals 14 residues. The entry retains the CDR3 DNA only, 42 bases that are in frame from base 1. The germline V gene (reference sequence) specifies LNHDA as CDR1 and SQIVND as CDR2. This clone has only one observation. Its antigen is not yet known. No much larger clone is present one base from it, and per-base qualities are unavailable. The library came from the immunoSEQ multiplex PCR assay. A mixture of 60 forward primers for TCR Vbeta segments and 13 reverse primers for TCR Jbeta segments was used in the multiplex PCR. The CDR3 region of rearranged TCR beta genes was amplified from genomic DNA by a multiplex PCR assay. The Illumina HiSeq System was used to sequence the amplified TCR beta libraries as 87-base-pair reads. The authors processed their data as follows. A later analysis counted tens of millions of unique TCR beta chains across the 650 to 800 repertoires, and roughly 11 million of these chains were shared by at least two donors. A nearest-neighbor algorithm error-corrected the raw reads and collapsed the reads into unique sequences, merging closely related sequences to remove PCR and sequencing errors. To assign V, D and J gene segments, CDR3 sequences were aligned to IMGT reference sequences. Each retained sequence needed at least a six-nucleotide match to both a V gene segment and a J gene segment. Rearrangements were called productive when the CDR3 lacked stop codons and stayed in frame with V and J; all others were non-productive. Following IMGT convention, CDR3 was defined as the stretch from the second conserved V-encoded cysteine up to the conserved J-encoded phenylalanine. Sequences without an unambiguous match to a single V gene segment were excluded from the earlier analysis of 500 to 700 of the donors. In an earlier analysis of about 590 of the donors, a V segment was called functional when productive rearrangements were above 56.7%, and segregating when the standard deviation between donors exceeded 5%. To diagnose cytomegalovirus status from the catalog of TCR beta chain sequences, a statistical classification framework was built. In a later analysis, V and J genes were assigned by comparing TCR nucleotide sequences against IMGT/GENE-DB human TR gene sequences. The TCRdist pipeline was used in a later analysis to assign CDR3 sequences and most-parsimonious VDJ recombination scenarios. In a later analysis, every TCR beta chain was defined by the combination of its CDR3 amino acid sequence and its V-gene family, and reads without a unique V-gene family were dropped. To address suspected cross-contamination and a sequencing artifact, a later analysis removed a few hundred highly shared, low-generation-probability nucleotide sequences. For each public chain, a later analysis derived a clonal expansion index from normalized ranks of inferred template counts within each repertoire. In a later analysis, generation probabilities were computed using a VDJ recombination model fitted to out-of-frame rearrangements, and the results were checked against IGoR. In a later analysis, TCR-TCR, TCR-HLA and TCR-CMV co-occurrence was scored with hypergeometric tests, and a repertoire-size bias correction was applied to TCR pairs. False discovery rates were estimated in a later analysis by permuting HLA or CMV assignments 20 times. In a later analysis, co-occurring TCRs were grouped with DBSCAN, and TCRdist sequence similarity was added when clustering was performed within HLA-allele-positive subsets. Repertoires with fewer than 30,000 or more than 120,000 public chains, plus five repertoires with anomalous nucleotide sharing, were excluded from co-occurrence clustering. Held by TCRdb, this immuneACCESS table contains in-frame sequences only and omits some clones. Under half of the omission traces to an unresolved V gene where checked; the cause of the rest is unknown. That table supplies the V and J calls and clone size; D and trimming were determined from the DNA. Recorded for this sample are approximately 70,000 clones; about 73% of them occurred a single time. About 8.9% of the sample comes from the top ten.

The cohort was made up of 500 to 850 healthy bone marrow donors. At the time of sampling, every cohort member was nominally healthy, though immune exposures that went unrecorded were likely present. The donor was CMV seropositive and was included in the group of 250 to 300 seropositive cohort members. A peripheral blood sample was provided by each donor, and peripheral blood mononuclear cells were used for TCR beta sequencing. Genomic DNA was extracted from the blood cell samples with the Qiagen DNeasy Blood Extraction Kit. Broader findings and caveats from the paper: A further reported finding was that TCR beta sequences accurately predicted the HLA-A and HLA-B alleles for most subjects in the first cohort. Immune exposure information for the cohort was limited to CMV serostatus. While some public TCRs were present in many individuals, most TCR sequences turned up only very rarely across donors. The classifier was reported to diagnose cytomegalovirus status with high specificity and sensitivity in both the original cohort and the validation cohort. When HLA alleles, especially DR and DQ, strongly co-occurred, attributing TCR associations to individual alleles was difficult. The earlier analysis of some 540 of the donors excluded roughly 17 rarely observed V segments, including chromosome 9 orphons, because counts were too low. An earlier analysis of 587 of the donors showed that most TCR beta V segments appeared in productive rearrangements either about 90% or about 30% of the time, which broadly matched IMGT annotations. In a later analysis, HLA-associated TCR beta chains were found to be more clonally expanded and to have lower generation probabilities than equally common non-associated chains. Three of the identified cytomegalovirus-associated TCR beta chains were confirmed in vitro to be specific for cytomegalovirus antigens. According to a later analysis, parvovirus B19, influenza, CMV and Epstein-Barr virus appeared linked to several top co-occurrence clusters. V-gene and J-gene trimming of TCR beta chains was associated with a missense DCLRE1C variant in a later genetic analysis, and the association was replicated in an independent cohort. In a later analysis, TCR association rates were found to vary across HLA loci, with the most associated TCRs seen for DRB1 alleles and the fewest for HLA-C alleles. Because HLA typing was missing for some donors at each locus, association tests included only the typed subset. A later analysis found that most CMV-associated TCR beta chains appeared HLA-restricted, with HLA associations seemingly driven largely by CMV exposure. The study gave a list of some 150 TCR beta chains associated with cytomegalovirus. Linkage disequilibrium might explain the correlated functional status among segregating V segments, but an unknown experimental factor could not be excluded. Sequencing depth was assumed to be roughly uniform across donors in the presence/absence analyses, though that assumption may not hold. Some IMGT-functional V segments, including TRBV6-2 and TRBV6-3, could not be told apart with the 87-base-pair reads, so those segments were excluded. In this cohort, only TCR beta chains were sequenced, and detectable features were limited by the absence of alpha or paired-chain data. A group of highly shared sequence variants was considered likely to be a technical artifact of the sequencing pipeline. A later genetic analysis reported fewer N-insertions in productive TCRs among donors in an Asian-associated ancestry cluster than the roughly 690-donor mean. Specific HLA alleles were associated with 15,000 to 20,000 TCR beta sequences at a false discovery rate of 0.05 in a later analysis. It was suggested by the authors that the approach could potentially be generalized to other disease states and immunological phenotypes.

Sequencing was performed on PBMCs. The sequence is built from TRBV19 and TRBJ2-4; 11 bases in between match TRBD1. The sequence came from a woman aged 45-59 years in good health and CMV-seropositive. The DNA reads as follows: TGTGCCAGTAGTTACGGACAGGGGGCCAACATTCAGTACTTC. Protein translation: CASSYGQGANIQYF.